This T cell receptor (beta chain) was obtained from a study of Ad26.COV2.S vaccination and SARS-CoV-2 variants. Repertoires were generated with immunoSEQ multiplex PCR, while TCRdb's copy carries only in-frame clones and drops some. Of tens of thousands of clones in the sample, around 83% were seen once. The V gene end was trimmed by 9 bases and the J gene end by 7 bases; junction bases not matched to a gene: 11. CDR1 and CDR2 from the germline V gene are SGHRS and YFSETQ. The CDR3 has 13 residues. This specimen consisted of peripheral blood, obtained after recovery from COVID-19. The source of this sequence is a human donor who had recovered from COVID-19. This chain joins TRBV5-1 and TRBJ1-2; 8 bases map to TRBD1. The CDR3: CATRTDREGGYTF. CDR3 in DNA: TGCGCCACCAGAACGGACAGGGAAGGTGGCTACACCTTC.